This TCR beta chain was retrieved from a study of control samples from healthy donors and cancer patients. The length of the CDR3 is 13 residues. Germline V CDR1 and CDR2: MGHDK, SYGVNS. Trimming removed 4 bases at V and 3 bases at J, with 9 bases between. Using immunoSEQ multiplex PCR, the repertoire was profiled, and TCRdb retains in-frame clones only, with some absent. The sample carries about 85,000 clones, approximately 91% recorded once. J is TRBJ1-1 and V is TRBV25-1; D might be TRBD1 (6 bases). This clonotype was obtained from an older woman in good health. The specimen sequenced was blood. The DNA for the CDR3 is TGTGCCAGCAGTGTTAGGGGGGACACTGAAGCTTTCTTT. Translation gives CASSVRGDTEAFF.